This T cell receptor beta chain was recovered during a study of early T cells in non-severe SARS-CoV-2 infection. Study-level background: Bulk RNA from unsorted whole blood was sequenced; chains were unpaired. Broader study findings: Comparison of clonotypes with VDJdb favored anti-spike CD8 responses while missing private and CD4 specificities.

Germline CDR1 is SGHDN and CDR2 is FVKESK. The V and J ends lost 1 base and 10 bases respectively, with 11 bases between them. The CDR3 sequence is 13 residues long. This clonotype has only a few counts. Its antigen is unknown. The protocol attached unique molecular identifiers to individual cDNA molecules. TCRdb itself ran the 5' RACE reads through MiXCR, one entry per CDR3 protein. The data show roughly 81,000 distinct CDR3 sequences, about 12% seen once. This TCR was recovered from an adult who was a healthcare worker with PCR-confirmed SARS-CoV-2 infection or an uninfected control (not recorded which). The chain combines TRBV14 with TRBJ2-1; D unresolved. Sequenced material: whole blood. In nucleotides, the CDR3 is TGTGCCAGCAGCCAAGGGGTATTCGGGGAGCAGTTCTTC. It translates to CASSQGVFGEQFF.